This T cell receptor (beta chain) was sequenced in a study of glioma-infiltrating T cells. Points from the study as a whole: Tissue-blood divergence was below expectation in non-neoplastic patients, above in gliomas.

TCR alpha and beta CDR3 regions were amplified from RNA using iRepertoire nested multiplex PCR. TCRdb fed the multiplex PCR reads into MiXCR, producing one record per CDR3 protein. Of tens of thousands of distinct CDR3 sequences detected, about a quarter appear once; the ten largest clones hold under 8.5%. Points on this clonotype: The antigen is unknown.

The CDR3 loop spans 13 amino acids. Trimming removed 5 bases from V and 3 bases from J, with 10 bases in between. Germline V CDR1 and CDR2: MGHRA, YSYEKL. Sequenced input: glioma tissue, nonneoplastic brain tissue, or PBMCs (not recorded which). J is TRBJ1-1 and V is TRBV4-1; D gene unclear. This sequence was found in a human donor with low-grade glioma or glioblastoma, undergoing nonglioma brain surgery, or in good health (not recorded which). Written as DNA, the CDR3 is TGCGCCAGCAGCTTGACGGAGTACACTGAAGCTTTCTTT. Amino acid sequence: CASSLTEYTEAFF.